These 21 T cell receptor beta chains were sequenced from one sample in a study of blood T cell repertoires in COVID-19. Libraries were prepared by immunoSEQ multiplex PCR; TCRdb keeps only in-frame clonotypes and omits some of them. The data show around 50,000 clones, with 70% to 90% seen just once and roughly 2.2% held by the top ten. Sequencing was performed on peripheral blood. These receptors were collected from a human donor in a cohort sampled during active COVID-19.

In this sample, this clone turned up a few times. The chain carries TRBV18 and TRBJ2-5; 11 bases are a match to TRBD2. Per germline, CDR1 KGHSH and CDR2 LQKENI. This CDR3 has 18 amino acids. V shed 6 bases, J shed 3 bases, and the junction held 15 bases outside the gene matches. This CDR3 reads CASSPIRTGTSGEETQYF. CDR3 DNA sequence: TGTGCCAGCTCGCCCATCAGAACTGGGACTAGCGGAGAAGAGACCCAGTACTTC.

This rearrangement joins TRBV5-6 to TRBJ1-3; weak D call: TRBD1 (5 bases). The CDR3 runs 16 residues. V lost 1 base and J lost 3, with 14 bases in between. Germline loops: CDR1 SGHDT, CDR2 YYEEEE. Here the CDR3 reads CASSLRAGMIGNTIYF. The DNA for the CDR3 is TGTGCCAGCAGCTTGCGGGCAGGGATGATTGGAAACACCATATATTTT. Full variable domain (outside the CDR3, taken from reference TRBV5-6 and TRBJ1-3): DAGVTQSPTHLIKTRGQQVTLRCSPKSGHDTVSWYQQALGQGPQFIFQYYEEEERQRGNFPDRFSGHQFPNYSSELNVNALLLGDSALYLCASSLRAGMIGNTIYFGEGSWLTVV.

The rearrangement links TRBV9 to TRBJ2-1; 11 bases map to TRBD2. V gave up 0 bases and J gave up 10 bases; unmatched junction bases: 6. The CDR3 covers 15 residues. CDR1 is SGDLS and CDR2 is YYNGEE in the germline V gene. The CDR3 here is CASSVGSGGALEQFF. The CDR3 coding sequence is TGTGCCAGCAGCGTAGGTAGCGGGGGGGCCCTGGAGCAGTTCTTC.

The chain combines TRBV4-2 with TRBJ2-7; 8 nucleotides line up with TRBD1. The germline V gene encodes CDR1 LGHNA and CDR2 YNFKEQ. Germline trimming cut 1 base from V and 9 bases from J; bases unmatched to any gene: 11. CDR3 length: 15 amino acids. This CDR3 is CASSQGGQERKRQYF. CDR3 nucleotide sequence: TGTGCCAGCAGCCAAGGGGGACAGGAAAGAAAGAGGCAGTACTTC.

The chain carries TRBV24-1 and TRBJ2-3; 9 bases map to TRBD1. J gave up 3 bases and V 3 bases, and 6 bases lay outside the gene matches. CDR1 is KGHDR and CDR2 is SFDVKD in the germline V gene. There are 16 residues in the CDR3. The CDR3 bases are TGTGCCACCAGTGATCCTACAGGGGGCTGGACAGATACGCAGTATTTT. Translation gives CATSDPTGGWTDTQYF.

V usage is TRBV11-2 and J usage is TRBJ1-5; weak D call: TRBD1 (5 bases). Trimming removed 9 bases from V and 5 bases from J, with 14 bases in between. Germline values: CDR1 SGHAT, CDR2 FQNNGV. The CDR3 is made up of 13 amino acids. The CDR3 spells CASGGGFDQPQHF. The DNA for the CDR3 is TGTGCCAGTGGGGGGGGGTTCGATCAGCCCCAGCATTTT.

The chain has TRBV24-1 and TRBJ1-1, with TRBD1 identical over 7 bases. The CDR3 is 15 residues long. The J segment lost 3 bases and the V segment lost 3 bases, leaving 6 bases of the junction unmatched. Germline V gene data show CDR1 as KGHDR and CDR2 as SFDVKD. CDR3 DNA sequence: TGTGCCACCAGTGATCCGGGTCAGGGGGACACTGAAGCTTTCTTT. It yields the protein CATSDPGQGDTEAFF.

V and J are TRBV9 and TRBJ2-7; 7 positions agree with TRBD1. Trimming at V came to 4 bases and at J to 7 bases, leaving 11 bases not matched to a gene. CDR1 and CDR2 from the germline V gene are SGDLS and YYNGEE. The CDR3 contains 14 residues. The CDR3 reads CASSPRTGREEQYF. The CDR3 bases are TGTGCCAGCAGCCCCCGGACAGGAAGAGAGGAGCAGTACTTC.

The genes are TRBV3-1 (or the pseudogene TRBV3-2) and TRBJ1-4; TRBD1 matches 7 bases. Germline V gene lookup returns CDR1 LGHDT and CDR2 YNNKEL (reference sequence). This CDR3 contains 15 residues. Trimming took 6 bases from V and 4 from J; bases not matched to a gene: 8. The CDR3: CASSTRQGHNEKLFF. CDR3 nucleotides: TGTGCCAGCAGTACAAGACAGGGTCATAATGAAAAACTGTTTTTT.

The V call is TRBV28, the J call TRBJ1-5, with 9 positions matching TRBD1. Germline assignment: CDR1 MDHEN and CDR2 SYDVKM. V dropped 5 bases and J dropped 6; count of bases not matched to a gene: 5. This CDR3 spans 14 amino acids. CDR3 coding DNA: TGTGCCAGCAGTCCACAGGGGGCGGGTCAGCCCCAGCATTTT. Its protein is CASSPQGAGQPQHF.

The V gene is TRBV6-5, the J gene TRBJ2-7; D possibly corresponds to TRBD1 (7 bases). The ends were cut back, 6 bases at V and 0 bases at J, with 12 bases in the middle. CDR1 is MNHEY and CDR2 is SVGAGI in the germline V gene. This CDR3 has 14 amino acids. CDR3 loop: CASREGASSYEQYF. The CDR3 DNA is TGTGCCAGCAGGGAGGGGGCGAGCTCCTACGAGCAGTACTTC.

CDR3 bases: TGTGCCAGCAGCCACCCAGTGGGAGCGTCAGATACGCAGTATTTT. Its protein is CASSHPVGASDTQYF. This chain links TRBV3-1 (or the pseudogene TRBV3-2) with TRBJ2-3; tentative D call: TRBD2 (5 bases). V was shortened by 3 bases and J by 4 bases, with 14 bases between the two germline ends. CDR1 is LGHDT and CDR2 is YNNKEL in the germline V gene (reference sequence). The CDR3 sequence is 15 residues long.

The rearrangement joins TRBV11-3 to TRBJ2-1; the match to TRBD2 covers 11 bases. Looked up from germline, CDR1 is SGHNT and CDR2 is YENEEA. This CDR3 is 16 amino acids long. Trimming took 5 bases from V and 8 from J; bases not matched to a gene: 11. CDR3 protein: CASSPPTSGSLDEQFF. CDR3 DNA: TGTGCCAGCAGCCCGCCCACTAGCGGGAGCTTGGATGAGCAGTTCTTC.

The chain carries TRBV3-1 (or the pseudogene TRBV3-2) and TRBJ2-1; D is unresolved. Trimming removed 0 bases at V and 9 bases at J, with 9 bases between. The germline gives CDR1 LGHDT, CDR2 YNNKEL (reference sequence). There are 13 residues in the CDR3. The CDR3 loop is CASSQDDFGEQFF. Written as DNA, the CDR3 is TGTGCCAGCAGCCAAGATGACTTTGGTGAGCAGTTCTTC.

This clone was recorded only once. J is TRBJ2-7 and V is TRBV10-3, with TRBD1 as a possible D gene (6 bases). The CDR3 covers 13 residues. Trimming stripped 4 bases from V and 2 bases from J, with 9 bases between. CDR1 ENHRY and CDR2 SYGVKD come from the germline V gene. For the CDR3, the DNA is TGTGCCATCAGTGGGACAGAAACCTACGAGCAGTACTTC. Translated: CAISGTETYEQYF.

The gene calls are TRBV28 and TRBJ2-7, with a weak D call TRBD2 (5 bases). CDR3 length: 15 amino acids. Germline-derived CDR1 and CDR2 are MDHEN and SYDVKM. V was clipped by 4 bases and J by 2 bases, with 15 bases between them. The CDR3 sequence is CASSSANGLAYEQYF. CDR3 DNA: TGTGCCAGCAGTTCTGCAAACGGACTGGCCTACGAGCAGTACTTC.

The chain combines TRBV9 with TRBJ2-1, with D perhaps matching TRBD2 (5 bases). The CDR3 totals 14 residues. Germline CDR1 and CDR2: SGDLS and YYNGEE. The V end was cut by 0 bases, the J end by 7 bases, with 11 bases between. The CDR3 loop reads CASSVAGSLNEQFF. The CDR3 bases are TGTGCCAGCAGCGTAGCTGGGAGCTTAAATGAGCAGTTCTTC.

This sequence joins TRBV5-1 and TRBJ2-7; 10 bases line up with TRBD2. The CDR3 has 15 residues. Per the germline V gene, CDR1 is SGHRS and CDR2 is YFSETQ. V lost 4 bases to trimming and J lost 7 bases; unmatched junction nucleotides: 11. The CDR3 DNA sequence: TGCGCCAGCAGCACGACGGGACTAGCGTCGGGAGAGCAGTACTTC. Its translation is CASSTTGLASGEQYF.

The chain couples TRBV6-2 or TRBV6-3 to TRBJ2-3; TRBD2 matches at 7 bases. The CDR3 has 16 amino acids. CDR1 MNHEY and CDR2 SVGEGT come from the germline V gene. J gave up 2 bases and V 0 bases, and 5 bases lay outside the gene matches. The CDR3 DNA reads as TGTGCCAGCAGTTACTCGCCAGCGGGATCCACAGATACGCAGTATTTT. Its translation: CASSYSPAGSTDTQYF.

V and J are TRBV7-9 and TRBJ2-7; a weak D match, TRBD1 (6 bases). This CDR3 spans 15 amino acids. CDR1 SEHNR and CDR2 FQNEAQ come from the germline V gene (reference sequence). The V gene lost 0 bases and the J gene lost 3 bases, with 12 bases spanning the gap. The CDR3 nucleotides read TGTGCCAGCAGCTTAGCGTTAGGGACACACTACGAGCAGTACTTC. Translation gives CASSLALGTHYEQYF.

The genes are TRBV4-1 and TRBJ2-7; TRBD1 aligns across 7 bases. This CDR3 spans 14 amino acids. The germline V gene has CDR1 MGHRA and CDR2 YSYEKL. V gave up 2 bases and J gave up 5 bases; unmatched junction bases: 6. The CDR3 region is CASSQRLDRDEQYF. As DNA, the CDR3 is TGCGCCAGCAGCCAAAGACTTGACAGGGACGAGCAGTACTTC.